This T cell receptor beta chain was obtained from a study of T cell repertoires in cytomegalovirus infection. Looking at the study overall: Indications came from public TCR beta signatures; they pointed to CMV infection and to a matching HLA type.

This CDR3 region has 16 residues. Germline lookup yields CDR1 KGHDR and CDR2 SFDVKD. V lost 3 bases and J lost 2, with 13 bases in between. This clonotype was found many times. Using its own MiXCR run on the reads, TCRdb lists one record per CDR3 protein. The table records about 76,000 distinct CDR3 sequences, around 3.5% of them present only once. Sequenced input: PBMCs. The chain is built from TRBV24-1 and TRBJ2-1; D is possibly TRBD1 (5 bases). The clonotype comes from a human donor in good health (CMV status not recorded). Some clones in this sample may be carry-over from other donors' samples. The CDR3 spells CATSDPDSRPYNEQFF. The DNA for the CDR3 is TGTGCCACCAGTGATCCCGACAGCCGTCCCTACAATGAGCAGTTCTTC.